One sample yielded the 9 T cell receptor beta chains listed below, sequenced in a study of shared clonotypes between healthy human individuals. The protocol was immunoSEQ multiplex PCR, while the TCRdb copy is restricted to in-frame clones and leaves out a portion. The top ten clones hold 12% of a sample with under 600,000 clones, about 80% of them seen once. Sequencing input: PBMCs. These receptors were taken from a woman aged 40 to 55 in good health. Some clones in this sample may be carry-over from other donors' samples.

The CDR3 DNA reads TGTGCCAGCATGGGATTAAGCTCCTACAATGAGCAGTTCTTC. Residues: CASMGLSSYNEQFF. This chain uses TRBV27 with TRBJ2-1; D is undetermined. With 7 bases removed from V and 0 bases from J, the gap between germline ends came to 10 bases. CDR3 length: 14 residues. Germline assignment: CDR1 MNHEY and CDR2 SMNVEV (reference sequence).

To note about this clone: A clone one base away is much larger, so this may be a read error. For the CDR3, the DNA is TGTGCCAGCTCACCACACTCCATGAACACTGAAGCTTTCTTT. Translating gives CASSPHSMNTEAFF. This chain uses TRBV18 with TRBJ1-1; D is ambiguous. Germline CDR1 and CDR2: KGHSH and LQKENI. The V gene lost 1 base and the J gene lost 0 bases, with 6 bases spanning the gap. The CDR3 runs 14 residues. The variable domain in full, with the rest retrieved from reference TRBV18 and TRBJ1-1, is NAGVMQNPRHLVRRRGQEARLRCSPMKGHSHVYWYRQLPEEGLKFMVYLQKENIIDESGMPKERFSAEFPKEGPSILRIQQVVRGDSAAYFCASSPHSMNTEAFFGQGTRLTVV.

The rearrangement joins TRBV6-5 to TRBJ1-4; 8 nucleotides agree with TRBD1. CDR3 size: 14 residues. Losses at the gene ends were 6 bases for V and 5 bases for J; bases not matched to a gene: 5. Germline V lookup: CDR1 MNHEY, CDR2 SVGAGI. As DNA, the CDR3 is TGTGCCAGCAGCCCACAGGGGGGGAATGAAAAACTGTTTTTT. This gives the protein CASSPQGGNEKLFF.

DNA of the CDR3: TGTGCCAGCAGCTTGGTCAGCGGGAGGCCGGGAGAGACCCAGTACTTC. Translated: CASSLVSGRPGETQYF. The chain has TRBV5-6 and TRBJ2-5; 9 bases are shared with TRBD2. The trim removed 0 bases at V and 4 bases at J, leaving 7 bases unmatched. This CDR3 is built from 16 residues. Germline V lookup: CDR1 SGHDT, CDR2 YYEEEE.

J is TRBJ2-5 and V is TRBV28, with TRBD2 matching 7 bases. CDR1 is MDHEN and CDR2 is SYDVKM in the germline V gene. V lost 5 bases to trimming and J lost 7 bases; unmatched junction nucleotides: 10. This CDR3 has 14 residues. This chain's CDR3 is CASSVLGGGMTQYF. The CDR3 DNA is TGTGCCAGCAGTGTACTGGGGGGGGGTATGACCCAGTACTTC.

The rearrangement joins TRBV6-1 to TRBJ2-7; 12 positions match TRBD1. Germline-derived CDR1 and CDR2 are MNHNS and SASEGT. The CDR3 runs to 16 residues. Germline trimming cut 1 base from V and 7 bases from J; bases unmatched to any gene: 8. The CDR3 nucleotides are TGTGCCAGCAGTGAAGTCCTCGGGACAGGGGGCGAAGAGCAGTACTTC. This encodes CASSEVLGTGGEEQYF.

The CDR3 sequence: CASSQDTAGNTGELFF. The CDR3 coding sequence is TGTGCCAGCAGCCAAGATACAGCGGGGAACACCGGGGAGCTGTTTTTT. The rearrangement joins TRBV4-2 to TRBJ2-2; possible D gene TRBD2, 6 bases. The ends were cut back, 0 bases at V and 1 base at J, with 9 bases in the middle. The CDR3 is 16 amino acids. Germline lookup yields CDR1 LGHNA and CDR2 YNFKEQ.

This rearrangement joins TRBV2 to TRBJ1-5, with D uncertain. The germline V gene encodes CDR1 SNHLY and CDR2 FYNNEI. Trimming took off 6 bases at V and 5 bases at J, with 17 bases between the two ends. The CDR3 is made up of 15 amino acids. The DNA for the CDR3 is TGTGCCAGCAGGTCGGACGGCTTATCGGATCAGCCCCAGCATTTT. Translating gives CASRSDGLSDQPQHF.

Here the CDR3 DNA reads TGTGCCCGGATTATGTACGAGCAGTACTTC. It encodes CARIMYEQYF. V usage is TRBV15 and J usage is TRBJ2-7, with D uncertain. CDR3 length: 10 amino acids. V was cut by 11 bases and J by 4 bases, with 9 bases left in between. Per germline, CDR1 LNHNV and CDR2 YYDKDF (reference sequence).